The TCR beta chain described here comes from a study of shared clonotypes between healthy human individuals. At the deep level, the assay was run. Here immunoSEQ multiplex PCR was the method, and the copy in TCRdb shows in-frame clones only, minus some. Of about 1,800,000 clones listed, just under 95% are singletons. General study results and limits: It was the few donors that limited the genetic and exposure-history diversity represented.

Terminally differentiated effector memory CD45RA+ cells were excluded from the naive CD8 cells, which were CD45RO-negative and positively selected for CCR7. The CDR3 is 15 amino acids. V lost 0 bases and J lost 7; bases outside the gene matches: 4. The V gene's germline CDR1 is LGHNT and CDR2 FRNRAP. Remarks on this clone: Its antigen remains unknown.

The sample comprised naive CD8+ T cells sorted from blood. The clonotype originates from a man aged 18 to 35 in good health. The rearrangement joins TRBV12-5 to TRBJ2-1; 9 bases map to TRBD2. The DNA of the CDR3 is TGTGCTAGTGGTTTGGTAGGCGGGGGGGCAAATGAGCAGTTCTTC. It encodes CASGLVGGGANEQFF.